The clone carrying this TCR beta chain was observed a single time. TCRdb keeps only in-frame clones here, not all; method: immunoSEQ multiplex PCR. Of about 210,000 clones detected, roughly 81% appear once; the ten largest clones hold around 7.3%. The sample originates from a study of blood T cell repertoires in COVID-19. Study at large: The United States, Italy and Spain supplied acute and convalescent COVID-19 samples. Sources were T cells, B-cell-depleted T cells, or PBMCs; the material itself was cDNA or gDNA.

V lost 4 bases to trimming and J lost 1 base; unmatched junction nucleotides: 10. CDR1 is SQVTM, CDR2 ANQGSEA, per germline. This CDR3 comprises 16 residues. The rearrangement joins TRBV29-1 to TRBJ2-3; 8 bases map to TRBD2. The source of this sequence is a woman in her forties or fifties with active or convalescent COVID-19. Sequenced: peripheral blood. CDR3 DNA sequence: TGCAGCGTTGCAGCGGGGGCGACGGTGGGCACAGATACGCAGTATTTT. Translated: CSVAAGATVGTDTQYF.